These 25 T cell receptor beta chains were sequenced from one sample in a study of shared clonotypes between healthy human individuals. As defined, naive CD8 cells were CD45RO-negative and positively selected for CCR7, with terminally differentiated effector memory CD45RA+ cells excluded. The data were produced by immunoSEQ multiplex PCR, yet TCRdb's version contains in-frame clones alone and is incomplete. The sample lists approximately 1.9 million clones; roughly 93% were seen once. Sequenced material: naive CD8+ T cells from PBMCs. Every receptor here comes from a young man in good health. Some clones in this sample may be carry-over from other donors' samples.

This chain connects TRBV7-8 to TRBJ1-1; possible D gene TRBD1, 5 bases. Germline V gene lookup returns CDR1 SGHVS and CDR2 FQNEAQ. The CDR3 runs to 15 residues. The ends were cut back, 8 bases at V and 5 bases at J, with 21 bases in the middle. CDR3 coding DNA: TGTGCCAGCCGAAGGGACGGACGGGCCAGTACTGAAGCTTTCTTT. Its protein is CASRRDGRASTEAFF. Drawing the rest from reference TRBV7-8 and TRBJ1-1, the complete variable domain is GAGVSQSPRYKVAKRGQDVALRCDPISGHVSLFWYQQALGQGPEFLTYFQNEAQLDKSGLPSDRFFAERPEGSVSTLKIQRTQQEDSAVYLCASRRDGRASTEAFFGQGTRLTVV.

The chain has TRBV7-9 and TRBJ2-3; tentatively, D is TRBD1 (6 bases). The CDR3 consists of 15 residues. Per the germline V gene, CDR1 is SEHNR and CDR2 is FQNEAQ (reference sequence). V lost 6 bases, J lost 6 bases, and 19 bases lay in between. CDR3 in DNA: TGTGCCAGCAGTCCACAGGGTGGTCGCCCTGATACGCAGTATTTT. Translation: CASSPQGGRPDTQYF.

The rearrangement uses TRBV21-1 and TRBJ2-2; the table's D gene call, TRBD2, was not cross checked with the DNA. TRBV21-1 is a pseudogene locus. CDR3 length: 17 amino acids. The chain's CDR3 is CASSNEVGRANTGELFF. As DNA, the CDR3 is TGTGCCAGCAGTAACGAGGTTGGGCGGGCAAACACCGGGGAGCTGTTTTTT.

The chain links TRBV6-5 to TRBJ2-7, with 7 bases fitting TRBD2. Looked up from germline, CDR1 is MNHEY and CDR2 is SVGAGI. This CDR3 region has 14 residues. The V segment lost 0 bases and the J segment 5 bases; nucleotides outside the gene matches: 4. The CDR3 sequence is CASSYSGGPNEQYF. In DNA, the CDR3 is TGTGCCAGCAGTTACTCGGGAGGGCCAAACGAGCAGTACTTC.

In the case of this clone: In the same sample, other DNA sequences code for this CDR3. The chain has TRBV5-6 and TRBJ2-7; D possibly uses TRBD1 or TRBD2 (5 bases each). Germline V CDR1 and CDR2: SGHDT, YYEEEE. The CDR3 is 14 residues long. Trimming shortened V by 0 bases and J by 2 bases, and 9 bases separated the two germline ends. CDR3 sequence reads: CASSLAGAPYEQYF. The CDR3 DNA sequence: TGTGCCAGCAGCTTGGCCGGGGCCCCCTACGAGCAGTACTTC.

V gene TRBV2 combines with J gene TRBJ1-3, with 7 positions matching TRBD1. The CDR3 consists of 15 residues. The germline CDR1 and CDR2 sequences are SNHLY and FYNNEI. V lost 6 bases, J lost 0 bases, and 5 bases stayed unmatched. In nucleotides, the CDR3 is TGTGCCAGCAGGGGGACAGCCACCTCTGGAAACACCATATATTTT. Translated: CASRGTATSGNTIYF.

The V and J genes are TRBV28 and TRBJ2-1; 10 nucleotides line up with TRBD2. CDR1 and CDR2 from the germline V gene are MDHEN and SYDVKM. With 5 bases clipped from V and 3 bases from J, the junction kept 7 bases outside the gene matches. The length of the CDR3 is 16 residues. DNA for the CDR3: TGTGCCAGCAGTACCGTTGGACTAGCGGACTACAATGAGCAGTTCTTC. Protein product: CASSTVGLADYNEQFF. The entire variable domain, with the rest obtained from reference TRBV28 and TRBJ2-1, is as follows: DVKVTQSSRYLVKRTGEKVFLECVQDMDHENMFWYRQDPGLGLRLIYFSYDVKMKEKGDIPEGYSVSREKKERFSLILESASTNQTSMYLCASSTVGLADYNEQFFGPGTRLTVL.

The chain employs TRBV20-1 and TRBJ2-3; D unclear. CDR1 is DFQATT, CDR2 SNEGSKA, per germline (reference sequence). The V and J ends lost 0 bases and 7 bases respectively, with 5 bases between them. The CDR3 has 11 residues. DNA for the CDR3: TGCAGTGCTAGAGATGGCAATACGCAGTATTTT. As protein: CSARDGNTQYF.

With regard to this clone: Since a much larger clone is just one base distant, this may be a read error. The identical CDR3 is also encoded by other nucleotide sequences in the sample. The chain carries TRBV19 and TRBJ2-1; D remains ambiguous. Trimming removed 1 base at V and 6 bases at J, with 4 bases between. The CDR3 extends over 12 amino acids. Germline V gene data show CDR1 as LNHDA and CDR2 as SQIVND (reference sequence). DNA of the CDR3: TGTGCCAGTAGTATAGGCCCCAATGAGCAGTTCTTC. This gives the protein CASSIGPNEQFF. The full variable domain, completed using reference TRBV19 and TRBJ2-1, is DGGITQSPKYLFRKEGQNVTLSCEQNLNHDAMYWYRQDPGQGLRLIYYSQIVNDFQKGDIAEGYSVSREKKESFPLTVTSAQKNPTAFYLCASSIGPNEQFFGPGTRLTVL.

CDR3 in DNA: TGTGCCATCAGTGAGCCCCCCCAGGGAGGGGATGGCTACACCTTC. As protein: CAISEPPQGGDGYTF. The chain combines TRBV10-3 with TRBJ1-2; TRBD1 is a possible D gene (5 bases). Germline V gene data show CDR1 as ENHRY and CDR2 as SYGVKD. The V end lost 2 bases, the J end lost 6 bases, and 16 bases lay between the germline ends. This CDR3 is built from 15 residues.

This chain connects TRBV6-5 to TRBJ1-1; no clear D gene. The length of the CDR3 is 13 residues. The V and J ends lost 2 bases and 4 bases respectively, with 8 bases between them. Germline V gene sequence: CDR1 MNHEY, CDR2 SVGAGI. In DNA form, the CDR3 reads TGTGCCAGCAGTTACGCAGCGGGCACTGAAGCTTTCTTT. It is translated as CASSYAAGTEAFF.

DNA of the CDR3: TGTGCCAGCAGTTTGAAACTAGCGTCCCACCAAGAGACCCAGTACTTC. Amino acids: CASSLKLASHQETQYF. This chain connects TRBV28 to TRBJ2-5; TRBD2 agrees at 7 bases. Germline V gene lookup returns CDR1 MDHEN and CDR2 SYDVKM. Losses at the gene ends were 3 bases for V and 0 bases for J; bases not matched to a gene: 7. The length of the CDR3 is 16 residues.

The V and J genes are TRBV15 and TRBJ1-5, with unresolved D. Germline CDR1 and CDR2: LNHNV and YYDKDF (reference sequence). This CDR3 spans 15 amino acids. V was clipped by 5 bases and J by 4 bases, with 15 bases between them. The CDR3 DNA reads as TGTGCCACCAGCCCTTGGCGCGTAACAAATCAGCCCCAGCATTTT. Translated, it gives CATSPWRVTNQPQHF.

The CDR3 nucleotides are TGCAGCGTTGTGGACAGCAAATGGAACACTGAAGCTTTCTTT. Translating gives CSVVDSKWNTEAFF. V and J are TRBV29-1 and TRBJ1-1; a possible D gene is TRBD1 (6 bases). Trimming left V 4 bases short and J 1 base short, with 13 bases between. This CDR3 contains 14 residues. Per the germline V gene, CDR1 is SQVTM and CDR2 is ANQGSEA.

This clone has ten or more counts. The chain has TRBV11-2 and TRBJ2-1; D gene uncertain. CDR1 and CDR2 (germline): SGHAT, FQNNGV. The CDR3 loop spans 16 amino acids. Trimming took 5 bases from V and 5 from J, leaving 19 bases between them. The CDR3 bases are TGTGCCAGCAGCCGAGGAAACACCCTCTCGGACAATGAGCAGTTCTTC. Translated: CASSRGNTLSDNEQFF.

V and J are TRBV7-6 and TRBJ2-1; 11 bases are shared with TRBD2. Losses at the gene ends were 0 bases for V and 5 bases for J; bases not matched to a gene: 0. The length of the CDR3 is 15 residues. The germline V gene has CDR1 SGHVS and CDR2 FNYEAQ. As DNA, the CDR3 is TGTGCCAGCAGCTTAGCTAGCGGGAGGGACAATGAGCAGTTCTTC. The encoded protein is CASSLASGRDNEQFF.

This sequence joins TRBV7-9 and TRBJ2-3; D remains ambiguous. Deletions cut 1 base from V and 6 bases from J, with 14 bases between. This CDR3 contains 15 residues. Germline V CDR1 and CDR2: SEHNR, FQNEAQ (reference sequence). The CDR3 coding sequence is TGTGCCAGCAGCTTAGTTTCCAGGAACACCGATACGCAGTATTTT. Its translation: CASSLVSRNTDTQYF.

In DNA form, the CDR3 reads TGTGCCACAAGAAATACAGGTCCTCTCGGTGGCTACACCTTC. Translated, it gives CATRNTGPLGGYTF. This chain joins TRBV28 and TRBJ1-2, with a tentative D call TRBD1 (5 bases). CDR3 length equals 14 residues. Per the germline V gene, CDR1 is MDHEN and CDR2 is SYDVKM. The V end lost 10 bases, the J end lost 7 bases, and 22 bases lay between the germline ends.

This clone was counted only a few times. The V and J genes are TRBV5-6 and TRBJ1-3; D is unresolved. This CDR3 contains 15 residues. The germline CDR1 and CDR2 sequences are SGHDT and YYEEEE. The V end was cut by 0 bases, the J end by 8 bases, with 15 bases between. DNA for the CDR3: TGTGCCAGCAGCTTGGCCGGGGAGGGCTGGGACACCATATATTTT. This translates into CASSLAGEGWDTIYF.

V and J are TRBV9 and TRBJ2-7, with TRBD2 matching over 9 bases. V was clipped by 7 bases and J by 2 bases; unmatched bases: 19. The CDR3 sequence is 18 residues long. Germline-derived CDR1 and CDR2 are SGDLS and YYNGEE. The CDR3 sequence: CASSKLQGLAAPPYEQYF. CDR3 coding DNA: TGTGCCAGCTCGAAACTTCAGGGACTAGCCGCCCCTCCCTACGAGCAGTACTTC.

A word on this clone: Other DNA sequences within the sample encode an identical CDR3. The chain employs TRBV9 and TRBJ1-2; possibly TRBD1 for D (5 bases). The CDR3 has 12 residues. The V gene's germline CDR1 is SGDLS and CDR2 YYNGEE. Trimming shortened V by 0 bases and J by 6 bases, and 6 bases separated the two germline ends. CDR3 sequence: CASSVGRDGYTF. CDR3 sequence (DNA): TGTGCCAGCAGCGTAGGCAGGGATGGCTACACCTTC.

The rearrangement joins TRBV5-1 to TRBJ2-7, with 9 nucleotides matching TRBD1. Germline trimming cut 4 bases from V and 0 bases from J; bases unmatched to any gene: 20. CDR1 and CDR2 (germline): SGHRS, YFSETQ. The length of the CDR3 is 20 residues. For the CDR3, the DNA is TGCGCCAGCAGCGTTGGTTGGGGACAGGGTCACGGAGCCCTCTCCTACGAGCAGTACTTC. It encodes CASSVGWGQGHGALSYEQYF.

This chain uses TRBV19 with TRBJ1-1; no clear D gene. Germline V lookup: CDR1 LNHDA, CDR2 SQIVND (reference sequence). This CDR3 is built from 12 residues. The V end lost 6 bases, the J end lost 2 bases, and 7 bases lay between the germline ends. The DNA of the CDR3 is TGTGCCAGTAGCCCCCCCAACACTGAAGCTTTCTTT. It encodes CASSPPNTEAFF.

The chain has TRBV19 and TRBJ1-4, with D possibly being TRBD1 (5 bases). CDR1 is LNHDA and CDR2 is SQIVND in the germline V gene (reference sequence). Trimming pared 7 bases from V and 3 bases from J, leaving 15 bases between. CDR3 length: 15 amino acids. The CDR3 loop is CASTTRGAPNEKLFF. The DNA for the CDR3 is TGTGCCAGTACCACAAGGGGCGCGCCTAATGAAAAACTGTTTTTT.

The chain carries TRBV7-9 and TRBJ2-7; TRBD1 matches 8 bases. Germline trimming cut 2 bases from V and 7 bases from J; bases unmatched to any gene: 1. Germline-derived CDR1 and CDR2 are SEHNR and FQNEAQ (reference sequence). This CDR3 is 12 amino acids long. The CDR3 loop reads CASSLNRGEQYF. CDR3 nucleotides: TGTGCCAGCAGCTTAAACAGGGGGGAGCAGTACTTC.